The 22 T cell receptor beta chains reported below all come from one sample, sequenced in a study of T cell clonotyping in hematopoietic cell transplantation. This table comes from immunoSEQ multiplex PCR, and its TCRdb copy is limited to in-frame clones, with some not included. The sample carries 15,000 to 20,000 clones, approximately 79% recorded once. Material: peripheral blood mononuclear cells. The source of these receptors is a man aged 55 to 69 in good health. Some clones in this sample may be carry-over from other donors' samples.

Here the CDR3 DNA reads TGCGCCAGCAGCTTGGAGTGGGACAGAGCATATGGCTACACCTTC. It translates to CASSLEWDRAYGYTF. V is TRBV5-1 and J is TRBJ1-2; 7 nucleotides align to TRBD1. Unmatched junction bases numbered 7, after V lost 0 bases and J lost 5 bases. Germline lookup yields CDR1 SGHRS and CDR2 YFSETQ. The CDR3 spans 15 residues.

This clone was observed a single time. The chain combines TRBV6-1 with TRBJ2-5, with 8 positions matching TRBD1. Trimming cost V 1 base and J 2 bases; bases outside gene matches: 6. From germline, CDR1 is MNHNS and CDR2 SASEGT. The CDR3 extends over 16 amino acids. The CDR3 sequence: CASSEGGTGIQETQYF. The CDR3 DNA sequence: TGTGCCAGCAGTGAAGGCGGGACAGGTATACAAGAGACCCAGTACTTC.

In regard to this clone: A much larger clone sits a single nucleotide away, making a read error possible. The chain carries TRBV7-9 and TRBJ1-5; TRBD1 agrees at 7 bases. Germline CDR1 is SEHNR and CDR2 is FQNEAQ (reference sequence). The CDR3 totals 16 residues. CDR3 nucleotides: TGTGTCAGCAGCTTAGCGGGACAGTCACTCAATCAGCCCCAGCATTTT. Protein sequence: CVSSLAGQSLNQPQHF.

This clone has a handful of counts. The chain is built from TRBV27 and TRBJ1-2; D is ambiguous. The CDR3 has 14 amino acids. V lost 0 bases, J lost 8 bases, and 13 bases lay in between. Looked up from germline, CDR1 is MNHEY and CDR2 is SMNVEV (reference sequence). The DNA of the CDR3 is TGTGCCAGCAGTTTATCTAACCGGGTTCAGGGCTACACCTTC. Its protein is CASSLSNRVQGYTF.

The J gene is TRBJ2-3, the V gene TRBV2, with D maybe TRBD2 (6 bases). Germline values: CDR1 SNHLY, CDR2 FYNNEI. The ends were cut back, 9 bases at V and 2 bases at J, with 12 bases in the middle. The CDR3 covers 13 residues. The CDR3 DNA reads TGTGCCAGTGGCGGGGTTAACACAGATACGCAGTATTTT. It codes for CASGGVNTDTQYF. Complete variable domain (other parts from reference TRBV2 and TRBJ2-3): EPEVTQTPSHQVTQMGQEVILRCVPISNHLYFYWYRQILGQKVEFLVSFYNNEISEKSEIFDDQFSVERPDGSNFTLKIRSTKLEDSAMYFCASGGVNTDTQYFGPGTRLTVL.

This clone was counted a few times. The chain employs TRBV4-3 and TRBJ1-6; 7 nucleotides agree with TRBD1. In germline, CDR1 is LGHNA, CDR2 YSLEER. This CDR3 comprises 16 residues. With 4 bases clipped from V and 14 bases from J, the junction kept 17 bases outside the gene matches. CDR3 amino acids: CASSPVPGPTDRALHF. The CDR3 DNA sequence: TGCGCCAGCAGCCCCGTTCCGGGACCGACCGACAGGGCCCTCCACTTT.

This chain joins TRBV30 and TRBJ1-2; D is unresolved. The CDR3 consists of 12 residues. CDR1 and CDR2 from the germline V gene are GTSNPN and SVGIG (reference sequence). V was pared by 3 bases and J by 4 bases, with 9 bases between. CDR3: CAWRLGAYGYTF. DNA of the CDR3: TGTGCCTGGAGGCTAGGAGCCTATGGCTACACCTTC.

The chain is built from TRBV30 and TRBJ2-5; D may match TRBD1 or TRBD2 (5 bases each). The end of the DNA fits TRBJ2-7 better, so the J call may be wrong. This CDR3 spans 18 amino acids. Per germline, CDR1 GTSNPN and CDR2 SVGIG (reference sequence). CDR3 nucleotide sequence: TGTGCCTGGAGTGTAGGGGCAGGGAGTTTCCCTCTTAGTTACGAGCAGTACTTC. Its protein product is CAWSVGAGSFPLSYEQYF.

The chain is built from TRBV5-1 and TRBJ2-3, with D possibly called TRBD1 or TRBD2 (5 bases each). The V end was cut by 0 bases, the J end by 2 bases, with 10 bases between. The V gene's germline CDR1 is SGHRS and CDR2 YFSETQ. The CDR3 loop spans 15 amino acids. The chain's CDR3 is CASSLAEGHTDTQYF. The DNA of the CDR3 is TGCGCCAGCAGCTTGGCCGAGGGGCACACAGATACGCAGTATTTT.

This chain connects TRBV5-1 to TRBJ2-7; TRBD2 matches 10 bases. The J segment lost 6 bases and the V segment lost 1 base, leaving 7 bases of the junction unmatched. Looked up from germline, CDR1 is SGHRS and CDR2 is YFSETQ. The length of the CDR3 is 15 residues. The CDR3 region has the DNA TGCGCCAGCAGCTTGCGGACTAGCGGACCCACCGAGCAGTACTTC. Protein product: CASSLRTSGPTEQYF.

The V call is TRBV4-1, the J call TRBJ2-7; D might be TRBD1 or TRBD2, each matching 5 bases. The CDR3 consists of 15 residues. Trimming shortened V by 1 base and J by 2 bases, and 12 bases separated the two germline ends. The germline V gene has CDR1 MGHRA and CDR2 YSYEKL. The CDR3 loop is CASSQATGAPYEQYF. The CDR3 nucleotides are TGCGCCAGCAGCCAAGCGACCGGGGCCCCCTACGAGCAGTACTTC.

V usage is TRBV7-8 and J usage is TRBJ2-1; D is ambiguous. The CDR3 is 12 residues long. Germline assignment: CDR1 SGHVS and CDR2 FQNEAQ. V lost 4 bases and J 2 bases, leaving 3 bases between the germline ends. CDR3 bases: TGTGCCAGCAGCTCGACCTACAATGAGCAGTTCTTC. Translation: CASSSTYNEQFF.

The chain carries TRBV30 and TRBJ2-3; D gene unclear. CDR3 length: 15 residues. V dropped 5 bases and J dropped 4 bases, with 19 bases sitting between them. CDR1 is GTSNPN and CDR2 is SVGIG in the germline V gene (reference sequence). CDR3 in DNA: TGTGCCTGGGGGTCCGGCCACAAAGAGGCAGATACGCAGTATTTT. Translation: CAWGSGHKEADTQYF.

This clone showed up just a few times. This chain connects TRBV6-5 to TRBJ2-7; 9 bases fit TRBD1. After removal of 5 bases from V and 2 bases from J, the junction contained 4 bases not matched to a gene. Germline values: CDR1 MNHEY, CDR2 SVGAGI. This CDR3 is built from 14 residues. In DNA, the CDR3 is TGTGCCAGCAGTCAGGACAGGGGACCCTACGAGCAGTACTTC. This sequence encodes CASSQDRGPYEQYF.

The chain has TRBV9 and TRBJ1-5; tentative D call: TRBD1 (5 bases). The CDR3 runs 14 residues. The germline V gene has CDR1 SGDLS and CDR2 YYNGEE. The ends were cut back, 4 bases at V and 9 bases at J, with 17 bases in the middle. The CDR3 DNA is TGTGCCAGCAGCATGACAGCCCTCGGACCGCCCCAGCATTTT. It translates to CASSMTALGPPQHF.

J is TRBJ2-7 and V is TRBV6-1; D possibly corresponds to TRBD1 (6 bases). The CDR3 covers 14 residues. The V end was cut by 6 bases, the J end by 7 bases, with 19 bases between. Germline lookup yields CDR1 MNHNS and CDR2 SASEGT. CDR3 nucleotide sequence: TGTGCCAGCAGAGCTCTGGGGGCGCGTGGGGAGCAGTACTTC. It specifies CASRALGARGEQYF.

This clone has more than one count but fewer than ten. This chain uses TRBV12-5 with TRBJ2-6; the D is unclear. Germline V CDR1 and CDR2: LGHNT, FRNRAP. With 6 bases removed from V and 0 bases from J, the gap between germline ends came to 3 bases. This CDR3 region has 13 residues. Here the CDR3 DNA reads TGTGCTAGTGGAGGCTCTGGGGCCAACGTCCTGACTTTC. As protein: CASGGSGANVLTF.

The V and J genes are TRBV19 and TRBJ1-4; D not certain. The V gene's germline CDR1 is LNHDA and CDR2 SQIVND (reference sequence). The CDR3 totals 15 residues. V dropped 2 bases and J dropped 1 base, with 8 bases sitting between them. As DNA, the CDR3 is TGTGCCAGTAGTATAAAATGGATAACTAATGAAAAACTGTTTTTT. This codes for CASSIKWITNEKLFF.

The chain joins TRBV7-8 to TRBJ2-7; D not certain. Germline lookup yields CDR1 SGHVS and CDR2 FQNEAQ. The CDR3 sequence is 15 residues long. V shed 0 bases and J shed 1 base, with 10 bases lying between them. The CDR3 DNA reads TGTGCCAGCAGCTTAGCGAGTCGAAGGTCCTACGAGCAGTACTTC. It codes for CASSLASRRSYEQYF.

This chain connects TRBV6-5 to TRBJ2-5, with D possibly matching TRBD2 (6 bases). V was clipped by 2 bases and J by 2 bases, with 15 bases between them. The CDR3 runs 16 residues. Germline CDR1 MNHEY, CDR2 SVGAGI. CDR3 bases: TGTGCCAGCAGTTACCAGGAGGGTTGGGGTCAAGAGACCCAGTACTTC. This gives the protein CASSYQEGWGQETQYF.

CDR3 nucleotides: TGTGCCAGCCGGTTCAGCAACTATGGCTACACCTTC. Amino acids: CASRFSNYGYTF. This rearrangement joins TRBV6-5 to TRBJ1-2; the D is unclear. The CDR3 runs 12 residues. The V end lost 8 bases, the J end lost 2 bases, and 9 bases lay between the germline ends. Germline CDR1 reads MNHEY; CDR2 reads SVGAGI.

This chain uses TRBV9 with TRBJ2-7; tentative D call: TRBD2 (6 bases). The CDR3 contains 14 residues. CDR1 is SGDLS, CDR2 YYNGEE, per germline. V gave up 4 bases and J gave up 2 bases, with 13 bases separating them. The CDR3 reads CASSLTGDPYEQYF. CDR3 sequence (DNA): TGTGCCAGCAGCCTAACGGGGGACCCCTACGAGCAGTACTTC.